A selection of T cell receptor beta chains follows, all from one sample in a study of cytomegalovirus exposure and HLA in healthy donors. The assay was immunoSEQ multiplex PCR, and TCRdb's table has in-frame clones only and misses some. The top ten clones hold 2.5% to 3% of a sample with fewer than 120,000 clones, 80% to 85% of them seen once. Sequenced input: PBMCs. These receptor sequences come from a woman aged 60 to 75 in good health and CMV-seropositive. Each CDR3 is given without its conserved first and last residue.

>13|TRBV5-1|TRBJ1-2
ASSLVFAGKDGYT
>16|TRBV27|TRBJ2-7
ASSGLAGAPTRSYEQY
>13|TRBV6-4|TRBJ2-7
ASSRTSGSAYEQY
>12|TRBV7-2|TRBJ2-4
ASSFDRGRNIQY
>13|TRBV2|TRBJ1-5
ASSDQDRLNQPQH
>12|TRBV5-1|TRBJ2-1
ASSKASEDNEQF
>13|TRBV4-1|TRBJ2-2
ASSQEQLVTGELF
>15|TRBV4-1|TRBJ2-1
ASSALLRADRGNEQF
>16|TRBV18|TRBJ1-1
ASSPLRGPREGNTEAF
>13|TRBV4-1|TRBJ2-2
ASSPTGLGTGELF
>13|TRBV28|TRBJ2-7
ASRDRLDRSYEQY
>13|TRBV6-1|TRBJ2-1
ASSAVGSSYNEQF
>13|TRBV18|TRBJ1-3
ASSQNGDSGNTIY
>12|TRBV15|TRBJ1-6
ATSSPDRNSPLH
>13|TRBV7-9|TRBJ2-1
ASSLAASRYNEQF
>16|TRBV7-8|TRBJ1-1
ASSFRFRAGGRNTEAF
>11|TRBV7-9|TRBJ1-4
ASSKSSGEKLF
>12|TRBV4-2|TRBJ1-2
ASSQGGRAYGYT
>12|TRBV9|TRBJ1-2
ASRLGGADYGYT
>13|TRBV4-2|TRBJ1-5
ASSQATTDGQPQH
>16|TRBV10-3|TRBJ1-1
AISANGQSIIMNTEAF
>15|TRBV7-4|TRBJ2-5
ASSSVAGSGVGETQY
>11|TRBV30|TRBJ2-7
AWSGGRVGEQY
>14|TRBV6-1|TRBJ1-3
ASSGRTTGTGNTIY
>13|TRBV5-1|TRBJ1-1
ASSPVSQGFPEAF
>12|TRBV19|TRBJ2-1
ASLPLAGANEQF
>12|TRBV6-5|TRBJ2-7
ASRPGQGTYEQY
>9|TRBV27|TRBJ2-1
ASSAYNEQF
>12|TRBV6-5|TRBJ1-2
ASSYRDRLYGYT
>15|TRBV4-2|TRBJ2-1
ASSQAMSGSAYNEQF
>12|TRBV7-9|TRBJ2-7
ASSSTGLASEQY
>13|TRBV7-3|TRBJ2-5
ASSLGQGARETQY
>14|TRBV10-3|TRBJ2-5
ASTPAGGPPQETQY
>12|TRBV11-2|TRBJ1-6
ASTPHREYSPLH
>15|TRBV7-9|TRBJ2-3
ASSSPSGTGGADTQY
>16|TRBV14|TRBJ2-2
ASSQVRTSGRGTGELF
>11|TRBV27|TRBJ1-1
ASSLSLASEAF
>13|TRBV11-2|TRBJ1-1
ASSLAGQWNTEAF
>13|TRBV19|TRBJ1-1
ASSTRRGLNTEAF
>12|TRBV2|TRBJ1-2
ASSELGTVDGYT
>13|TRBV11-2|TRBJ2-5
ASSSYRAGRETQY
>13|TRBV19|TRBJ1-5
ASSIKGRGHQPQH
>12|TRBV28|TRBJ1-1
ASSPGGASTEAF